The 32 T cell receptor beta chains presented below share a single source sample, sequenced in a study of CD8 T cells in ankylosing spondylitis. TCRdb re-derived calls from the 5' RACE reads in MiXCR, one entry per CDR3 protein. The table shows roughly 46,000 distinct CDR3 sequences, with just under 4% occurring only once. Material for sequencing was blood, either unsorted or a sorted T cell fraction (not recorded which). The source is a female donor with ankylosing spondylitis or in good health (not recorded which).

This clonotype was detected many times. V is TRBV9 and J is TRBJ1-2; D remains unclear. The germline gives CDR1 SGDLS, CDR2 YYNGEE. V lost 0 bases to trimming and J lost 3 bases, with 9 bases between them. The CDR3 totals 14 residues. The CDR3 spells CASSVGLRDYGYTF. The CDR3 DNA reads as TGTGCCAGCAGCGTAGGGCTAAGAGACTATGGCTACACCTTC.

This clonotype was seen at least ten times. The rearrangement joins TRBV9 to TRBJ2-4; a weak D match, TRBD2 (6 bases). Germline values: CDR1 SGDLS, CDR2 YYNGEE. The ends were cut back, 3 bases at V and 11 bases at J, with 12 bases in the middle. The CDR3 runs to 12 residues. The CDR3 region is CASSGPPGVQYF. CDR3 nucleotides: TGTGCCAGCAGCGGGCCCCCGGGGGTTCAGTACTTC.

This clonotype occurred many times. The genes are TRBV9 and TRBJ1-1, with D possibly being TRBD1 (5 bases). V gave up 0 bases and J gave up 7 bases, with 7 bases separating them. The germline V gene encodes CDR1 SGDLS and CDR2 YYNGEE. The CDR3 loop spans 12 amino acids. The CDR3 reads CASSVVGGEAFF. As DNA, the CDR3 is TGTGCCAGCAGCGTAGTGGGGGGTGAAGCTTTCTTT.

This clonotype was counted many times. V usage is TRBV9 and J usage is TRBJ2-1; 10 nucleotides line up with TRBD1. Germline values: CDR1 SGDLS, CDR2 YYNGEE. This CDR3 comprises 14 residues. V dropped 4 bases and J dropped 8; count of bases not matched to a gene: 6. The DNA of the CDR3 is TGTGCCAGCAGCCAAACGGGACAGGGGTATGAGCAGTTCTTC. It is translated as CASSQTGQGYEQFF.

Many counts were recorded for this clonotype. V is TRBV9 and J is TRBJ1-2; D is undetermined. Per germline, CDR1 SGDLS and CDR2 YYNGEE. V lost 0 bases and J lost 8, with 14 bases in between. This CDR3 spans 14 amino acids. The CDR3 DNA is TGTGCCAGCAGCGTAGAGGCGGCTGGGCGAGGCTACACCTTC. This encodes CASSVEAAGRGYTF.

This chain links TRBV9 with TRBJ2-2; D is uncertain. Germline CDR1 is SGDLS and CDR2 is YYNGEE. This CDR3 has 18 amino acids. V was trimmed by 1 base and J by 5 bases, leaving 21 bases between them. This chain's CDR3 is CASSVFDRMPMGTGELFF. The CDR3 region has the DNA TGTGCCAGCAGCGTATTTGATAGGATGCCCATGGGAACCGGGGAGCTGTTTTTT.

This clonotype appeared many times. The V call is TRBV9, the J call TRBJ2-1, with a weak D call TRBD2 (6 bases). Germline assignment: CDR1 SGDLS and CDR2 YYNGEE. The V and J ends lost 0 bases and 2 bases respectively, with 9 bases between them. The length of the CDR3 is 15 residues. In DNA, the CDR3 is TGTGCCAGCAGCGTAGCGGGGGACCCCTACAATGAGCAGTTCTTC. Translation: CASSVAGDPYNEQFF.

This clonotype was seen many times. The rearrangement joins TRBV9 to TRBJ2-3; 10 positions agree with TRBD2. CDR1 and CDR2 from the germline V gene are SGDLS and YYNGEE. The CDR3 is 16 residues long. Unmatched junction bases numbered 12, after V lost 4 bases and J lost 7 bases. The CDR3 loop reads CASSKVAGGSGNTQYF. DNA for the CDR3: TGTGCCAGCAGCAAAGTAGCGGGGGGCTCGGGGAATACGCAGTATTTT.

Ten or more counts support this clonotype. J is TRBJ2-7 and V is TRBV9; 7 nucleotides agree with TRBD1. The length of the CDR3 is 17 residues. Per germline, CDR1 SGDLS and CDR2 YYNGEE. The trim removed 0 bases at V and 7 bases at J, leaving 16 bases unmatched. CDR3 region: CASSVGISRDSPVEQYF. CDR3 coding DNA: TGTGCCAGCAGCGTAGGGATTAGTCGGGACAGTCCCGTGGAGCAGTACTTC. Combining the CDR3 with reference TRBV9 and TRBJ2-7 gives the whole variable domain DSGVTQTPKHLITATGQRVTLRCSPRSGDLSVYWYQQSLDQGLQFLIQYYNGEERAKGNILERFSAQQFPDLHSELNLSSLELGDSALYFCASSVGISRDSPVEQYFGPGTRLTVT.

The sample holds many counts of this clonotype. V usage is TRBV9 and J usage is TRBJ2-4; 8 bases match TRBD1. Germline lookup yields CDR1 SGDLS and CDR2 YYNGEE. The CDR3 length is 14 residues. V lost 4 bases to trimming and J lost 6 bases; unmatched junction nucleotides: 6. The CDR3 region has the DNA TGTGCCAGCAGCCCCGGACAGGGATCAAACATTCAGTACTTC. Translated, it gives CASSPGQGSNIQYF.

This clonotype has ten or more counts. The chain couples TRBV9 to TRBJ1-1; D unclear. Trimming removed 0 bases from V and 4 bases from J, with 13 bases in between. CDR1 is SGDLS, CDR2 YYNGEE, per germline. This CDR3 is 15 amino acids long. The CDR3 nucleotides read TGTGCCAGCAGCGTAGTGGGTAGTTGGGGCACTGAAGCTTTCTTT. It codes for CASSVVGSWGTEAFF.

This clonotype has ten or more counts. This CDR3 reads CASSPGQTRDTQYF. CDR3 nucleotide sequence: TGTGCCAGCAGCCCCGGACAGACCAGAGATACGCAGTATTTT. The chain recombines TRBV9 with TRBJ2-3, with a possible D match to TRBD1 (6 bases). This CDR3 has 14 amino acids. Germline V gene lookup returns CDR1 SGDLS and CDR2 YYNGEE. Trimming left V 4 bases short and J 5 bases short, with 14 bases between.

This clonotype was seen ten or more times. This chain joins TRBV9 and TRBJ2-3; maybe TRBD1 (5 bases). Trimming removed 1 base at V and 4 bases at J, with 13 bases between. CDR3 length equals 15 residues. CDR1 is SGDLS, CDR2 YYNGEE, per germline. CDR3 region: CASSVQPQGADTQYF. The CDR3 region has the DNA TGTGCCAGCAGCGTACAACCCCAAGGGGCAGATACGCAGTATTTT.

This clonotype was found many times. A much larger clonotype is one base distant, so this may be a read error. The chain is built from TRBV9 and TRBJ2-2, with unresolved D. Trimming cost V 0 bases and J 4 bases, with 4 bases left between them. CDR3 length equals 13 residues. CDR1 is SGDLS, CDR2 YYNGEE, per germline. CDR3 protein: CASSVEATGELFF. The CDR3, as DNA: TGTGCCAGCAGCGTAGAGGCCACCGGGGAGCTGTTTTTT.

The chain combines TRBV9 with TRBJ2-1, with D perhaps matching TRBD2 (7 bases). The V gene's germline CDR1 is SGDLS and CDR2 YYNGEE. There are 14 residues in the CDR3. V shed 0 bases and J shed 8 bases, with 12 bases lying between them. CDR3 DNA: TGTGCCAGCAGCGTAGCTACAGGGAGGGATGAGCAGTTCTTC. Amino acid sequence: CASSVATGRDEQFF.

Many counts were recorded for this clonotype. This chain uses TRBV9 with TRBJ1-2; D is uncertain. The V end was cut by 0 bases, the J end by 7 bases, with 13 bases between. The CDR3 has 14 residues. Per germline, CDR1 SGDLS and CDR2 YYNGEE. DNA of the CDR3: TGTGCCAGCAGCGTAGTAGCTGGGGAGGGTGGCTACACCTTC. Encoded protein: CASSVVAGEGGYTF.

At least ten counts were recorded for this clonotype. This chain joins TRBV21-1 and TRBJ1-2. TRBV21-1 is listed as a pseudogene. The CDR3 length is 15 residues. The CDR3 is CASSRLGVKNYGYTF. The CDR3, as DNA: TGTGCCAGCAGTCGGTTGGGAGTCAAGAACTATGGCTACACCTTC.

The chain combines TRBV9 with TRBJ2-6; TRBD1 aligns across 8 bases. CDR3 length: 18 residues. The germline V gene encodes CDR1 SGDLS and CDR2 YYNGEE. Unmatched junction bases numbered 8, after V lost 3 bases and J lost 0 bases. CDR3 loop: CASSGQGALSSGANVLTF. The CDR3 nucleotides read TGTGCCAGCAGCGGCCAGGGGGCGCTCAGCTCTGGGGCCAACGTCCTGACTTTC.

In this sample, this clonotype turned up many times. The gene calls are TRBV9 and TRBJ1-6; D gene unclear. Germline V lookup: CDR1 SGDLS, CDR2 YYNGEE. This CDR3 comprises 14 residues. V gave up 5 bases and J gave up 6 bases, with 12 bases separating them. This CDR3 reads CASRGRLINSPLHF. In DNA form, the CDR3 reads TGTGCCAGCAGGGGTAGACTTATTAATTCACCCCTCCACTTT.

This clonotype was counted many times. The V and J genes are TRBV9 and TRBJ1-1, with D possibly TRBD1 on 5 matching bases. From germline, CDR1 is SGDLS and CDR2 YYNGEE. CDR3 length: 14 amino acids. The V gene lost 0 bases and the J gene lost 5 bases, with 11 bases spanning the gap. As DNA, the CDR3 is TGTGCCAGCAGCGTAGTCCAGGGCTGGACTGAAGCTTTCTTT. Translation gives CASSVVQGWTEAFF.

V gene TRBV9 combines with J gene TRBJ2-3; no clear D gene. V lost 7 bases and J lost 0, with 9 bases in between. The CDR3 has 13 amino acids. Germline lookup yields CDR1 SGDLS and CDR2 YYNGEE. The CDR3 DNA is TGTGCCAGCGCCGCTGGTAGCACAGATACGCAGTATTTT. This translates into CASAAGSTDTQYF.

This clonotype was picked up many times. The V call is TRBV9, the J call TRBJ2-1; 12 bases are shared with TRBD2. V was clipped by 4 bases and J by 2 bases; unmatched bases: 1. Per the germline V gene, CDR1 is SGDLS and CDR2 is YYNGEE. CDR3 size: 15 residues. CDR3 amino acids: CASSTSGGPYNEQFF. CDR3 sequence (DNA): TGTGCCAGCAGCACTAGCGGGGGGCCCTACAATGAGCAGTTCTTC.

This clonotype showed up many times. The chain joins TRBV9 to TRBJ1-4, with 7 bases lining up with TRBD1. Per the germline V gene, CDR1 is SGDLS and CDR2 is YYNGEE. The CDR3 runs to 15 residues. V shed 3 bases and J 0 bases; nucleotides not matched to a gene: 2. The CDR3 loop reads CASSGDRATNEKLFF. DNA of the CDR3: TGTGCCAGCAGCGGAGACAGGGCAACTAATGAAAAACTGTTTTTT.

In its sample, this clonotype was seen many times. The chain recombines TRBV9 with TRBJ2-3; 10 nucleotides align to TRBD1. The CDR3 extends over 16 amino acids. Per germline, CDR1 SGDLS and CDR2 YYNGEE. V dropped 3 bases and J dropped 4; count of bases not matched to a gene: 8. CDR3 coding DNA: TGTGCCAGCAGCGACCCGACAGGGGGCCGGTCAGATACGCAGTATTTT. Amino acid sequence: CASSDPTGGRSDTQYF. The full variable domain, completed using reference TRBV9 and TRBJ2-3, is DSGVTQTPKHLITATGQRVTLRCSPRSGDLSVYWYQQSLDQGLQFLIQYYNGEERAKGNILERFSAQQFPDLHSELNLSSLELGDSALYFCASSDPTGGRSDTQYFGPGTRLTVL.

The sample holds many counts of this clonotype. This chain uses TRBV9 with TRBJ2-1, with TRBD2 identical over 8 bases. There are 16 residues in the CDR3. V was pared by 4 bases and J by 3 bases, with 9 bases of the junction left unmatched. Germline values: CDR1 SGDLS, CDR2 YYNGEE. The CDR3 protein is CASSPQPGLDYNEQFF. CDR3 bases: TGTGCCAGCAGCCCACAACCGGGACTAGACTACAATGAGCAGTTCTTC.

The gene calls are TRBV24-1 and TRBJ2-7, with D perhaps TRBD1 (6 bases). The germline V gene encodes CDR1 KGHDR and CDR2 SFDVKD. Trimming pared 9 bases from V and 7 bases from J, leaving 24 bases between. The CDR3 is made up of 15 amino acids. CDR3 in DNA: TGTGCCACCGCTGCCAGGGGAGTCGACTCCCAAGAGCAGTACTTC. Its translation: CATAARGVDSQEQYF.

In this sample, this clonotype turned up many times. V gene TRBV9 combines with J gene TRBJ2-1; D not resolved. Trimming left V 2 bases short and J 4 bases short, with 10 bases between. Germline CDR1 is SGDLS and CDR2 is YYNGEE. The CDR3 loop spans 14 amino acids. The CDR3 sequence is CASSVLGLYNEQFF. In DNA form, the CDR3 reads TGTGCCAGCAGCGTCCTCGGGCTTTACAATGAGCAGTTCTTC.

This clonotype was detected ten times or more. V is TRBV9 and J is TRBJ1-2, with D possibly being TRBD1 (5 bases). Germline loops: CDR1 SGDLS, CDR2 YYNGEE. Trimming shortened V by 3 bases and J by 8 bases, and 8 bases separated the two germline ends. This CDR3 spans 11 amino acids. The CDR3 bases are TGTGCCAGCAGCGCCAGGGACGGCTACACCTTC. Residues: CASSARDGYTF.

This clonotype was detected many times. The gene calls are TRBV9 and TRBJ2-2; 7 nucleotides agree with TRBD2. This CDR3 spans 15 amino acids. Germline V CDR1 and CDR2: SGDLS, YYNGEE. The junction had 5 bases not matched to a gene; V was cut back by 2 bases and J by 4 bases. In DNA, the CDR3 is TGTGCCAGCAGCGTGAGCGGGGCACCCACCGGGGAGCTGTTTTTT. It encodes CASSVSGAPTGELFF.

This clonotype was observed many times. This rearrangement joins TRBV9 to TRBJ1-1; D remains ambiguous. Germline V lookup: CDR1 SGDLS, CDR2 YYNGEE. The germline V and J ends were trimmed by 1 base and 5 bases, with 9 bases remaining between them. CDR3 length equals 13 residues. The CDR3 sequence: CASSVNVGTEAFF. The CDR3 DNA follows: TGTGCCAGCAGCGTAAATGTGGGGACTGAAGCTTTCTTT.

This clonotype was seen repeatedly, ten times or more. This chain uses TRBV9 with TRBJ2-7; 7 bases are shared with TRBD1. The germline CDR1 and CDR2 sequences are SGDLS and YYNGEE. V lost 4 bases to trimming and J lost 5 bases; unmatched junction nucleotides: 9. CDR3 length equals 14 residues. This chain's CDR3 is CASSSGQPSHEQYF. The CDR3 DNA reads TGTGCCAGCAGCTCGGGACAGCCTAGCCACGAGCAGTACTTC.

This clonotype showed up many times. The chain employs TRBV9 and TRBJ1-6, with D uncertain. CDR3 size: 15 residues. CDR1 and CDR2 from the germline V gene are SGDLS and YYNGEE. Trimming took off 0 bases at V and 2 bases at J, with 6 bases between the two ends. The DNA for the CDR3 is TGTGCCAGCAGCGTAGACGCTACCTATAATTCACCCCTCCACTTT. It yields the protein CASSVDATYNSPLHF.